Detailed here is one T cell receptor (beta chain). Its antigen remains unknown. Germline V gene lookup returns CDR1 MNHEY and CDR2 SVGEGT. The CDR3 consists of 15 residues. V lost 5 bases and J lost 4; bases outside the gene matches: 8. TCRdb's table, derived via immunoSEQ multiplex PCR, lists solely in-frame clones and lacks some. The profile covers around 83,000 clones, with about 88% appearing a single time and roughly a fifth taken by the ten largest. The data stem from a study of T cell responses to AZD1222 COVID-19 vaccine. Notes on the study in general: Along spike, vaccine-associated CD4 TCRs were found throughout, with dominance at 160-218 and 743-854. Sampling captured repertoires only after the peak T cell response. White British ancestry dominated among donors, who included more females, and clonal diversity was possibly underestimated. Only six or seven AZD1222 recipients tested seropositive at baseline.

This sequence joins TRBV6-2 or TRBV6-3 and TRBJ1-2, with 9 bases identical to TRBD1. The sample consisted of peripheral blood, taken on day 0 of AZD1222 vaccination. The TCR sequence derives from an adult in good health. The CDR3 here is CASSPSGQGRYGYTF. CDR3 bases: TGTGCCAGCAGTCCCTCCGGACAGGGGCGCTATGGCTACACCTTC.